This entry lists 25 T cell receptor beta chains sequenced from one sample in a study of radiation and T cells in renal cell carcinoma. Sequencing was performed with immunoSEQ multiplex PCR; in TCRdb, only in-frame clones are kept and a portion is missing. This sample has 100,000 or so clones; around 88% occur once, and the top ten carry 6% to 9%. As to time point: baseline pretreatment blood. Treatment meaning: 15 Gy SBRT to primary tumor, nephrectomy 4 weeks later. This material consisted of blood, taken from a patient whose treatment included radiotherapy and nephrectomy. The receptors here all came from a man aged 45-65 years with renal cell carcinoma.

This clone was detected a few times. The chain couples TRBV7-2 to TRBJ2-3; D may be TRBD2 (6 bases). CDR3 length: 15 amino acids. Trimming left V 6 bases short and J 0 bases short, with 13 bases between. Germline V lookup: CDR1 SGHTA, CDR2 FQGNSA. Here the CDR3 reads CASRTRGGSTDTQYF. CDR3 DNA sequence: TGTGCCAGCAGGACCCGGGGAGGTAGCACAGATACGCAGTATTTT.

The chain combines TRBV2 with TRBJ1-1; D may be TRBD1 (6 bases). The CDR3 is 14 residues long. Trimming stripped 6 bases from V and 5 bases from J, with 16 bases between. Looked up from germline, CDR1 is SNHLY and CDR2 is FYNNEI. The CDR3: CASSDSGRGTEAFF. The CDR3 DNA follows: TGTGCCAGCAGCGACTCGGGCAGGGGAACTGAAGCTTTCTTT. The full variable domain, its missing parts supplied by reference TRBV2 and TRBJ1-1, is EPEVTQTPSHQVTQMGQEVILRCVPISNHLYFYWYRQILGQKVEFLVSFYNNEISEKSEIFDDQFSVERPDGSNFTLKIRSTKLEDSAMYFCASSDSGRGTEAFFGQGTRLTVV.

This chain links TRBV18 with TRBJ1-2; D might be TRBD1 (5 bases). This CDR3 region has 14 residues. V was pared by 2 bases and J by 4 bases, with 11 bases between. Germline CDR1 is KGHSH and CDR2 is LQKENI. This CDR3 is CASSPGDLVYGYTF. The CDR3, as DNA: TGTGCCAGCTCACCAGGGGACTTGGTCTATGGCTACACCTTC.

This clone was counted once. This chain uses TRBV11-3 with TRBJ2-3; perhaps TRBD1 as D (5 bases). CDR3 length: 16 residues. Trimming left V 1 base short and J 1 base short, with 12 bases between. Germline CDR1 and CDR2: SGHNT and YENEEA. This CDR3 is CASSLGGIGGTDTQYF. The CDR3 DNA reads TGTGCCAGCAGCTTAGGAGGTATAGGGGGCACAGATACGCAGTATTTT.

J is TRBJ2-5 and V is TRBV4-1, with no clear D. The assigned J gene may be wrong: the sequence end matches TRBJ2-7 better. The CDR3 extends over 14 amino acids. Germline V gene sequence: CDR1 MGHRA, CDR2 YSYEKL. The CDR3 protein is CASSPTPTAYEQYF. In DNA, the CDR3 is TGCGCCAGCAGCCCGACACCGACTGCATACGAGCAGTACTTC.

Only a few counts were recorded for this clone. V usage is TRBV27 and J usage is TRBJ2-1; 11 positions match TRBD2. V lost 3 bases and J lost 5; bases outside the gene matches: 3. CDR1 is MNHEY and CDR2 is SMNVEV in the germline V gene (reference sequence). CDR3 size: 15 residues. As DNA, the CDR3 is TGTGCCAGCAGTTTCGGGACTAGCGGTAACAATGAGCAGTTCTTC. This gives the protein CASSFGTSGNNEQFF.

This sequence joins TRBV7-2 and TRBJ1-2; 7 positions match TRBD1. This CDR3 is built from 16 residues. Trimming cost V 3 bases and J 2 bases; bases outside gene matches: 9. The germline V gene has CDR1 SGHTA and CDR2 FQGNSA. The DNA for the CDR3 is TGTGCCAGCAGCTTTAGTCGGGACAGCTTCAACTATGGCTACACCTTC. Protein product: CASSFSRDSFNYGYTF.

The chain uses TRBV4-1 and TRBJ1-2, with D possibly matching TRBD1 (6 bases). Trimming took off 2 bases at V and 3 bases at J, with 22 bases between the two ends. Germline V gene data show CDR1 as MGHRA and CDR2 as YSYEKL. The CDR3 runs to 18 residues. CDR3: CASSQPHRGGLTHYGYTF. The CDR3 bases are TGCGCCAGCAGCCAACCTCATAGGGGGGGGCTTACTCACTATGGCTACACCTTC.

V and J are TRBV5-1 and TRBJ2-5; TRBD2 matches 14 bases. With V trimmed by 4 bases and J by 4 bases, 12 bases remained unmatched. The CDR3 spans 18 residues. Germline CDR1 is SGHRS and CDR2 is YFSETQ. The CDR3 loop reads CASSRTGTSGSDGETQYF. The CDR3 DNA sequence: TGCGCCAGCAGCCGGACCGGGACTAGCGGGAGCGACGGAGAGACCCAGTACTTC.

Here the CDR3 reads CASSSSGTGGYEQYF. CDR3 nucleotide sequence: TGTGCCAGCAGCTCTTCCGGGACAGGGGGCTACGAGCAGTACTTC. The chain uses TRBV7-9 and TRBJ2-7; TRBD1 matches 11 bases. Trimming at V came to 4 bases and at J to 3 bases, leaving 5 bases not matched to a gene. This CDR3 spans 15 amino acids. Per germline, CDR1 SEHNR and CDR2 FQNEAQ (reference sequence).

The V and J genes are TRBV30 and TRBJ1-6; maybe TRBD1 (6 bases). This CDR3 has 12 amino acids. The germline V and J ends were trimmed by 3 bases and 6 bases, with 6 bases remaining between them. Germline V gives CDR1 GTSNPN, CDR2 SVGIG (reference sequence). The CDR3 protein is CAWRGANSPLHF. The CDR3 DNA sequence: TGTGCCTGGAGGGGGGCTAATTCACCCCTCCACTTT.

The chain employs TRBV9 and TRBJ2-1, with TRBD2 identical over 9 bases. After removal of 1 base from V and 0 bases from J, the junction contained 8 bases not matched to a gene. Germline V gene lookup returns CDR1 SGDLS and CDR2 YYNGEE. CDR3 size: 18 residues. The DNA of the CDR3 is TGTGCCAGCAGCGTACTAGCGGGATCAGCCTACTCCTACAATGAGCAGTTCTTC. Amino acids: CASSVLAGSAYSYNEQFF.

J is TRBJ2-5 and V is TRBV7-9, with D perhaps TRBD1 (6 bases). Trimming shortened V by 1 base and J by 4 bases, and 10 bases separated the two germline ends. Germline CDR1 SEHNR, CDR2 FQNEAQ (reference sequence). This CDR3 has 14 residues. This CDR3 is CASSLGTRGETQYF. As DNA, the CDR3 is TGTGCCAGCAGCTTAGGTACCAGGGGAGAGACCCAGTACTTC.

The CDR3 nucleotides read TGTGCCAGCAGTGACGGCAGGGTGGGTGAAAAACTGTTTTTT. Amino acid sequence: CASSDGRVGEKLFF. The chain joins TRBV6-1 to TRBJ1-4, with D maybe TRBD1 (5 bases). Germline V gene sequence: CDR1 MNHNS, CDR2 SASEGT. V lost 3 bases and J lost 7, with 12 bases in between. The CDR3 contains 14 residues.

In DNA form, the CDR3 reads TGTGCCAGCTCACCACGGTTACAGGCGCACTATGGCTACACCTTC. It encodes CASSPRLQAHYGYTF. The chain is built from TRBV18 and TRBJ1-2, with D maybe TRBD1 (5 bases). Trimming took 1 base from V and 3 from J, leaving 12 bases between them. The CDR3 sequence is 15 residues long. Germline V CDR1 and CDR2: KGHSH, LQKENI.

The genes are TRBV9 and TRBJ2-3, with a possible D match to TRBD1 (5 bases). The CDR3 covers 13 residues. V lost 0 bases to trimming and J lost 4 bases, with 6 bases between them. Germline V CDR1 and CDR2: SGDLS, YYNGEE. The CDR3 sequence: CASSVEGADTQYF. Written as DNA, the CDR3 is TGTGCCAGCAGCGTAGAAGGGGCAGATACGCAGTATTTT.

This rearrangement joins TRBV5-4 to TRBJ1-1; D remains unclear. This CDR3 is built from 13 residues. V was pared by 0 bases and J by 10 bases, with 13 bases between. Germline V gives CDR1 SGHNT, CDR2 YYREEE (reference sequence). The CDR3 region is CASSLASRPGAFF. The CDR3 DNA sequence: TGTGCCAGCAGCTTGGCATCTCGGCCAGGAGCTTTCTTT.

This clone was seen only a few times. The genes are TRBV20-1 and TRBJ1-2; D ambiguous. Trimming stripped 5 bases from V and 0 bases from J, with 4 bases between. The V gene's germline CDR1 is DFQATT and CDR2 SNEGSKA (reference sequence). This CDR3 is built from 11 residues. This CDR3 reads CSASANYGYTF. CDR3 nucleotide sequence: TGCAGTGCTTCAGCTAACTATGGCTACACCTTC.

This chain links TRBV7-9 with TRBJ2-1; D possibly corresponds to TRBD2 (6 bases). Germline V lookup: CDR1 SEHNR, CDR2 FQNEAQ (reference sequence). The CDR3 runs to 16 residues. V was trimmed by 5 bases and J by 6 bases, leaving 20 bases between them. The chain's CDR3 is CASSPEGLRLSNEQFF. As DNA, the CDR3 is TGTGCCAGCAGCCCGGAGGGACTCCGCTTAAGCAATGAGCAGTTCTTC.

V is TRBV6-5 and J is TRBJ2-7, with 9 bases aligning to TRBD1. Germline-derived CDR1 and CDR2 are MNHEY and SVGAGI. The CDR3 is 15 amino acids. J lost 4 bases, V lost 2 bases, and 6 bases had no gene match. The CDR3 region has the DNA TGTGCCAGCAGTTACGGGGGACAGGGTATTTACGAGCAGTACTTC. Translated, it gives CASSYGGQGIYEQYF.

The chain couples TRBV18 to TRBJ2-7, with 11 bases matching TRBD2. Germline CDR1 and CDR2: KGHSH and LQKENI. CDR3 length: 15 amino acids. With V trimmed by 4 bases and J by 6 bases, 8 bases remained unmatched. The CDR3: CASSLGTSGTGEQYF. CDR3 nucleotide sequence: TGTGCCAGCTCACTAGGGACTAGCGGCACGGGCGAGCAGTACTTC.

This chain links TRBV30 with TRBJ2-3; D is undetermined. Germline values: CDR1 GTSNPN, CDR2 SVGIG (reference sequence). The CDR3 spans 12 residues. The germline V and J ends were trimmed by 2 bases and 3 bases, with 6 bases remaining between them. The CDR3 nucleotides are TGTGCCTGGAGTAGGCGAACAGATACGCAGTATTTT. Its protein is CAWSRRTDTQYF.

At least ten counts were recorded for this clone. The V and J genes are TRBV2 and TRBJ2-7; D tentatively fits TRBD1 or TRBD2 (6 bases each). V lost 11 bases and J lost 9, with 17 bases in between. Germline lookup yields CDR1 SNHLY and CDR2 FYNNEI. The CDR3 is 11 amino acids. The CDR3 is CACPSGGRQYF. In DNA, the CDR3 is TGTGCCTGCCCCTCCGGGGGCCGGCAGTACTTC.

The CDR3 DNA reads TGTGCCAGCAGTGGTTACTCTGGAAACACCATATATTTT. Translation gives CASSGYSGNTIYF. The chain couples TRBV6-1 to TRBJ1-3; the D is unclear. The V gene's germline CDR1 is MNHNS and CDR2 SASEGT. V shed 4 bases and J shed 0 bases, with 4 bases lying between them. The CDR3 length is 13 residues.

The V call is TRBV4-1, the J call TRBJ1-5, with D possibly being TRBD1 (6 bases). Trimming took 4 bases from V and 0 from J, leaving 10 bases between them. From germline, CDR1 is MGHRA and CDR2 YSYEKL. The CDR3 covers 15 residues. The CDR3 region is CASSPLDSSNQPQHF. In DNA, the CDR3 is TGCGCCAGCAGCCCTTTGGACAGTAGCAATCAGCCCCAGCATTTT.